Listed below are T cell receptor beta chains from one sample, sequenced in a study of cytomegalovirus exposure and HLA in healthy donors. Data came from immunoSEQ multiplex PCR; TCRdb stores just in-frame clones and leaves some out. The sample holds about 130,000 clones, 80% seen once. What was sequenced was PBMCs. The origin of the receptors is a man aged 25-40 years in good health and CMV-seronegative. The CDR3 runs from the conserved cysteine through the conserved F or W. Each record gives: V gene, clone size, D gene, J gene, CDR3 DNA, CDR3 protein. D genes are given only for firm matches. The size of a clone is reported for some rows only, either as once, few or many, or as a class for expanded clones.

TRBV6-5	.	.	TRBJ2-7	TGTGCCAGCAGTTACTCGAGGGCCCCTGCCCTCTCCGAGCAGTACTTC	CASSYSRAPALSEQYF
TRBV21-1	.	.	TRBJ2-7	TGTGCCAGCAGCAAAGGGGGACGGCGGGAGGGTTACGAGCAGTACTTC	CASSKGGRREGYEQYF
TRBV30	.	.	TRBJ1-6	TGTGCCTGGAAAATCGCCGGGGGGGGCGACTCACCCCTCCACTTT	CAWKIAGGGDSPLHF
TRBV29-1	.	.	TRBJ2-1	TGCAGCGTTGATTCCGGAGACAATGAGCAGTTCTTC	CSVDSGDNEQFF
TRBV4-1	.	TRBD1	TRBJ2-7	TGCGCCAGCAGCCAAACGACAGGGACCTACGAGCAGTACTTC	CASSQTTGTYEQYF
TRBV10-1	.	TRBD2	TRBJ2-3	TGCGCCAGCAGTGATCCGGGAGGAATCACAGATACGCAGTATTTT	CASSDPGGITDTQYF
TRBV11-3	.	TRBD2	TRBJ2-7	TGTGCCAGCAGCTTAGAACCAGGTCCCGTAGCGGGGTACTACGAGCAGTACTTC	CASSLEPGPVAGYYEQYF
TRBV5-1	.	.	TRBJ2-3	TGCGCCAGCGGAGGCGCTGAGGGAAACACAGATACGCAGTATTTT	CASGGAEGNTDTQYF
TRBV7-6	.	TRBD1	TRBJ2-1	TGTGCCAGCAGCCTCGACAGGGGCTCCTACAATGAGCAGTTCTTC	CASSLDRGSYNEQFF
TRBV5-8	many	TRBD1	TRBJ2-5	TGTGCCAGCAGCTTGTTTTACGTGTGGTCCGGACAGGGAACCGAGACCCAGTACTTC	CASSLFYVWSGQGTETQYF
TRBV29-1	once	TRBD1	TRBJ1-1	TGCAGCGTCGACAGGGTTTTGGGTCTGGACACTGAAGCTTTCTTT	CSVDRVLGLDTEAFF
TRBV27	few	TRBD2	TRBJ2-7	TGTGCCAGCAGTTTAACGGGAGGGCCGCACGAGCAGTACTTC	CASSLTGGPHEQYF
TRBV11-2	.	TRBD2	TRBJ2-1	TGTGCCAGCAGCTTAGTTCCAGCGGGATATCTGGGTGAGCAGTTCTTC	CASSLVPAGYLGEQFF
TRBV11-3	.	.	TRBJ1-5	TGTGCCAGCAGCTTATCGGCCGGAGGATATAGCAATCAGCCCCAGCATTTT	CASSLSAGGYSNQPQHF
TRBV4-2	.	.	TRBJ2-7	TGTGCCAGCAGCCAAGTAGATTCGAGCTCCTACGAGCAGTACTTC	CASSQVDSSSYEQYF